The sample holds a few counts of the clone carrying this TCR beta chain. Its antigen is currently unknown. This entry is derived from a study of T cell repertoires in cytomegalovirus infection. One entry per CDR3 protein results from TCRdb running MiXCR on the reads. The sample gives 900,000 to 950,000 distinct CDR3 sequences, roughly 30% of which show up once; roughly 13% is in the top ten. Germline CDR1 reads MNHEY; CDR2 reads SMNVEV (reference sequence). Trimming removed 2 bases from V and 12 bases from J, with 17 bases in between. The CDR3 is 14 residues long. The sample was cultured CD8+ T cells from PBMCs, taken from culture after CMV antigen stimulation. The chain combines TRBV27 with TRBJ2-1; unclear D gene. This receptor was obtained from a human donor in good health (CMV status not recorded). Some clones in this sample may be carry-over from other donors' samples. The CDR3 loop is CASSLPGPDLSQFF. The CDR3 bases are TGTGCCAGCAGTTTACCCGGGCCCGACCTTTCGCAGTTCTTC.